The rows below give T cell receptor beta chains drawn from one sample of a study of a mutant IDH1 vaccine in newly diagnosed glioma. TCRdb's table, derived via immunoSEQ multiplex PCR, lists solely in-frame clones and lacks some. The sample includes approximately 31,000 clones, 80% to 85% seen only once; the top ten take 29%. Their recognized antigens are unknown. Specimen: PBMCs, collected from a glioma patient whose treatment included an IDH1 peptide vaccine. These receptors all come from a young man with glioma. CDR3s include the opening cysteine and the closing phenylalanine or tryptophan. D genes are given only for firm matches. Size is omitted from some rows. Given values are once, few, many or a class for expanded clones.

cdr3_aa cdr3_nt j_call d_call v_call clone_size
CASSGYRGIGELFF TGTGCCAGCAGTGGATACAGGGGAATCGGGGAGCTGTTTTTT TRBJ2-2 TRBD1 TRBV6-1 -
CASSGIQDAEAFF TGTGCCAGCAGCGGAATACAGGACGCTGAAGCTTTCTTT TRBJ1-1 - TRBV9 few
CASSFRGTGTSPLHF TGTGCCAGCAGTTTCAGGGGGACAGGGACATCACCCCTCCACTTT TRBJ1-6 TRBD1 TRBV28 once
CAWSHSNYGYTF TGTGCCTGGAGCCACAGCAACTATGGCTACACCTTC TRBJ1-2 - TRBV30 -
CASSRTRAEGYEQYF TGTGCCAGCAGCCGGACCCGGGCCGAGGGCTACGAGCAGTACTTC TRBJ2-7 - TRBV2 -
CASSQGQGAYTQYF TGTGCCAGCAGCCAAGGTCAGGGGGCTTATACGCAGTATTTT TRBJ2-3 TRBD1 TRBV14 -
CASSSSGGKETQYF TGTGCCAGCAGTAGTAGCGGGGGGAAGGAGACCCAGTACTTC TRBJ2-5 TRBD2 TRBV2 -
CASSLGVGGKLFF TGTGCCAGCAGCTTAGGCGTGGGGGGAAAACTGTTTTTT TRBJ1-4 - TRBV7-9 -
CASRKPLAGSYEQYF TGTGCCAGCAGGAAACCCCTAGCGGGCTCCTACGAGCAGTACTTC TRBJ2-7 - TRBV21-1 -
CASSSSGTGELFF TGTGCCAGCAGCTCCAGCGGGACCGGGGAGCTGTTTTTT TRBJ2-2 - TRBV11-2 few
CSVRGVEETQYF TGCAGCGTTAGGGGGGTTGAGGAGACCCAGTACTTC TRBJ2-5 - TRBV29-1 -
CSVEARGRGATYEQYF TGCAGCGTTGAAGCCAGGGGAAGGGGCGCGACCTACGAGCAGTACTTC TRBJ2-7 - TRBV29-1 -
CAINRQGFDSPLHF TGTGCCATCAATCGACAGGGGTTCGATTCACCCCTCCACTTT TRBJ1-6 TRBD1 TRBV10-3 -
CASSVGGQDTIYF TGTGCCAGCAGCGTAGGAGGACAAGACACCATATATTTT TRBJ1-3 - TRBV9 -
CASSEWSTGEDEQFF TGTGCCAGCAGTGAATGGTCGACAGGGGAGGATGAGCAGTTCTTC TRBJ2-1 TRBD1 TRBV6-1 -
CASSMGAVTTEAFF TGTGCCAGTAGTATGGGGGCAGTAACCACTGAAGCTTTCTTT TRBJ1-1 - TRBV19 -
CASSKEGQPQHF TGTGCCAGCAGCAAAGAGGGGCAGCCCCAGCATTTT TRBJ1-5 - TRBV11-2 -
CASSLIQGTDTQYF TGTGCCAGCAGCTTGATACAGGGGACAGATACGCAGTATTTT TRBJ2-3 TRBD1 TRBV5-8 -
CASSAGSGGPFTEAFF TGTGCCAGCAGCGCGGGGTCCGGTGGCCCGTTCACTGAAGCTTTCTTT TRBJ1-1 - TRBV5-4 medium-sized
CASSGPGTSYNEQFF TGTGCCAGCAGTGGCCCCGGGACTAGCTACAATGAGCAGTTCTTC TRBJ2-1 TRBD2 TRBV28 -
CARVPRGGYGYTF TGCGCCAGGGTGCCCCGGGGAGGCTATGGCTACACCTTC TRBJ1-2 - TRBV5-1 -
CASSVVVGGGQFF TGTGCCAGCAGCGTAGTAGTCGGAGGGGGGCAGTTCTTC TRBJ2-1 - TRBV9 -
CASSGQGAQPQHF TGTGCCAGTTCTGGACAGGGGGCCCAGCCCCAGCATTTT TRBJ1-5 TRBD1 TRBV19 -
CASRSPYYNYEQYF TGTGCCAGCAGGAGCCCCTACTACAACTACGAGCAGTACTTC TRBJ2-7 - TRBV27 -
CASSLTMDRVNEQYF TGCGCCAGCAGCCTAACCATGGACAGGGTCAACGAGCAGTACTTC TRBJ2-7 TRBD1 TRBV5-1 -
CAWSVRLAHEQYF TGTGCCTGGAGTGTTCGGCTAGCCCACGAGCAGTACTTC TRBJ2-7 - TRBV30 -
CASSELEGSTYEQYF TGTGCCAGCAGTGAATTAGAGGGGAGCACCTACGAGCAGTACTTC TRBJ2-7 - TRBV6-1 few